Each of the 23 T cell receptor beta chains below was sequenced from the same sample in a study of blood T cell repertoires in COVID-19. TCRdb's copy holds only in-frame clones and misses some; the assay was immunoSEQ multiplex PCR. The sample holds approximately 250,000 clones, about 87% seen once. Material: peripheral blood. The receptors here all came from a woman in her 70s with COVID-19, enrolled during active disease.

The V call is TRBV11-3, the J call TRBJ2-5; 7 bases match TRBD2. This CDR3 has 14 amino acids. The germline V gene has CDR1 SGHNT and CDR2 YENEEA. J gave up 8 bases and V 1 base, and 7 bases lay outside the gene matches. CDR3 nucleotide sequence: TGTGCCAGCAGCTTAGGTGGAGGGAGGGACACCCAGTACTTC. It is translated as CASSLGGGRDTQYF.

This rearrangement joins TRBV15 to TRBJ1-4; 7 positions match TRBD1. The CDR3 loop spans 16 amino acids. The trim removed 3 bases at V and 5 bases at J, leaving 9 bases unmatched. Germline V CDR1 and CDR2: LNHNV, YYDKDF (reference sequence). The CDR3 nucleotides are TGTGCCACCAGCAGCAACCGGGACAGAGCGAATGAAAAACTGTTTTTT. As protein: CATSSNRDRANEKLFF.

V and J are TRBV9 and TRBJ2-1; 12 bases match TRBD2. Germline V gene sequence: CDR1 SGDLS, CDR2 YYNGEE. The CDR3 extends over 16 amino acids. V trimming: 0 bases; J trimming: 7 bases; junction bases outside the gene matches: 5. The CDR3 region has the DNA TGTGCCAGCAGCGTAGTACCTAGCGGGAGGGGGAATGAGCAGTTCTTC. Translation gives CASSVVPSGRGNEQFF.

The chain combines TRBV7-2 with TRBJ2-6, with a tentative D call TRBD1 (6 bases). Between the trimmed V and J ends, which lost 5 bases and 1 base, there was a span of 12 bases. CDR3 length: 16 amino acids. Germline lookup yields CDR1 SGHTA and CDR2 FQGNSA. The CDR3 region has the DNA TGTGCCAGCAGCGCCTATACAGGGTCTGGGGCCAACGTCCTGACTTTC. This sequence encodes CASSAYTGSGANVLTF.

The chain joins TRBV14 to TRBJ1-6; D uncertain. The length of the CDR3 is 14 residues. The germline gives CDR1 SGHDN, CDR2 FVKESK. V dropped 6 bases and J dropped 3 bases, with 9 bases sitting between them. DNA of the CDR3: TGTGCCAGCAGAGCTAATCTCTATAATTCACCCCTCCACTTT. Translation: CASRANLYNSPLHF.

This sequence joins TRBV5-1 and TRBJ2-1; D is undetermined. CDR1 is SGHRS, CDR2 YFSETQ, per germline. This CDR3 contains 11 residues. The V and J ends lost 0 bases and 11 bases respectively, with 6 bases between them. The CDR3 loop is CASSLATQQFF. The CDR3 region has the DNA TGCGCCAGCAGCTTGGCGACTCAGCAGTTCTTC. Full variable domain (rest looked up from reference TRBV5-1 and TRBJ2-1): KAGVTQTPRYLIKTRGQQVTLSCSPISGHRSVSWYQQTPGQGLQFLFEYFSETQRNKGNFPGRFSGRQFSNSRSEMNVSTLELGDSALYLCASSLATQQFFGPGTRLTVL.

This chain links TRBV9 with TRBJ1-2; 9 bases fit TRBD1. Trimming took 3 bases from V and 1 from J; bases not matched to a gene: 4. Per germline, CDR1 SGDLS and CDR2 YYNGEE. CDR3 size: 15 residues. This CDR3 reads CASSAWTGVNYGYTF. As DNA, the CDR3 is TGTGCCAGCAGCGCTTGGACAGGGGTTAACTATGGCTACACCTTC.

This rearrangement joins TRBV3-1 (or the pseudogene TRBV3-2) to TRBJ2-3; 10 bases are a match to TRBD2. This CDR3 contains 16 residues. J lost 2 bases, V lost 1 base, and 3 bases had no gene match. Germline CDR1 and CDR2: LGHDT and YNNKEL (reference sequence). The CDR3 here is CASSQGTSGNTDTQYF. CDR3 nucleotides: TGTGCCAGCAGCCAAGGGACTAGCGGTAACACAGATACGCAGTATTTT.

This chain's CDR3 is CASSPGQGGPNTEAFF. The CDR3 nucleotides are TGCGCCAGCAGCCCCGGACAGGGGGGACCGAACACTGAAGCTTTCTTT. The chain combines TRBV5-1 with TRBJ1-1; 10 positions match TRBD1. CDR1 and CDR2 (germline): SGHRS, YFSETQ. The ends lost 4 bases at V and 1 base at J; junction bases unmatched: 7. This CDR3 is built from 16 residues.

The V and J genes are TRBV24-1 and TRBJ2-1, with 8 positions matching TRBD1. The CDR3 has 16 amino acids. Germline V CDR1 and CDR2: KGHDR, SFDVKD. With 1 base clipped from V and 6 bases from J, the junction kept 7 bases outside the gene matches. The CDR3 DNA reads TGTGCCACCAGTGATTTCGGACAGGGCATGGGCAATGAGCAGTTCTTC. Protein: CATSDFGQGMGNEQFF.

This clone occurred once. The V gene is TRBV19, the J gene TRBJ1-2; 10 bases are shared with TRBD1. From germline, CDR1 is LNHDA and CDR2 SQIVND (reference sequence). The junction had 9 bases not matched to a gene; V was cut back by 3 bases and J by 5 bases. The CDR3 is 16 residues long. CDR3 amino acids: CASSIKGQGRRYGYTF. DNA for the CDR3: TGTGCCAGTAGTATCAAGGGACAGGGGAGGAGGTATGGCTACACCTTC.

J is TRBJ1-5 and V is TRBV19; 7 bases are a match to TRBD1. V gave up 3 bases and J gave up 5 bases; unmatched junction bases: 10. Germline CDR1 LNHDA, CDR2 SQIVND (reference sequence). The CDR3 totals 16 residues. The chain's CDR3 is CASSIPGTETYQPQHF. CDR3 bases: TGTGCCAGTAGTATCCCGGGGACAGAGACCTATCAGCCCCAGCATTTT.

Here the CDR3 DNA reads TGTGCCAGCACGACAGGGGGCGCAGGAAGAGGAGAGACCCAGTACTTC. It translates to CASTTGGAGRGETQYF. This chain uses TRBV5-5 with TRBJ2-5; TRBD1 matches at 10 bases. This CDR3 spans 16 amino acids. V trimming: 6 bases; J trimming: 4 bases; junction bases outside the gene matches: 12. Germline loops: CDR1 SGHKS, CDR2 YYEKEE (reference sequence).

The chain employs TRBV6-5 and TRBJ1-1; D perhaps matches TRBD1 (5 bases). Germline V lookup: CDR1 MNHEY, CDR2 SVGAGI. The V end was cut by 5 bases, the J end by 7 bases, with 11 bases between. The CDR3 consists of 12 residues. CDR3 nucleotides: TGTGCCAGCAGTCGCATAGGGGATGAAGCTTTCTTT. Amino acid sequence: CASSRIGDEAFF.

This clone was recorded a few times. This rearrangement joins TRBV6-6 to TRBJ1-4, with 7 bases matching TRBD1. The CDR3 extends over 15 amino acids. Germline V gene sequence: CDR1 MNHNY, CDR2 SVGAGI (reference sequence). The trim removed 5 bases at V and 8 bases at J, leaving 11 bases unmatched. The CDR3 region is CASSKVQAGGEKLFF. CDR3 in DNA: TGTGCCAGCAGTAAGGTGCAAGCAGGGGGAGAAAAACTGTTTTTT.

V and J are TRBV19 and TRBJ1-5; a possible D gene is TRBD1 (6 bases). The CDR3 sequence is 15 residues long. Per germline, CDR1 LNHDA and CDR2 SQIVND (reference sequence). The V and J ends lost 6 bases and 3 bases respectively, with 15 bases between them. The CDR3, as DNA: TGTGCCAGTAGGATCCTCAGGGGATTCAATCAGCCCCAGCATTTT. As protein: CASRILRGFNQPQHF.

This clone was seen only a few times. This chain joins TRBV6-5 and TRBJ2-2; possibly TRBD2 for D (5 bases). CDR3 length: 15 amino acids. Germline CDR1 is MNHEY and CDR2 is SVGAGI. V lost 6 bases and J lost 6, with 17 bases in between. The CDR3: CASRLDAGSPGELFF. As DNA, the CDR3 is TGTGCCAGCAGATTAGACGCTGGGAGCCCCGGGGAGCTGTTTTTT.

The chain has TRBV7-2 and TRBJ1-5; D remains ambiguous. Trimming stripped 6 bases from V and 5 bases from J, with 14 bases between. Germline V gives CDR1 SGHTA, CDR2 FQGNSA. This CDR3 has 14 residues. The CDR3 protein is CASRPAGGYQPQHF. In nucleotides, the CDR3 is TGTGCCAGCAGACCAGCGGGCGGGTATCAGCCCCAGCATTTT.

This clone occurred a few times. The V and J genes are TRBV2 and TRBJ1-5; D perhaps matches TRBD1 (5 bases). Trimming removed 8 bases at V and 4 bases at J, with 12 bases between. Germline loops: CDR1 SNHLY, CDR2 FYNNEI. The CDR3 loop spans 13 amino acids. CDR3 amino acids: CASQGLRNQPQHF. The CDR3 nucleotides read TGTGCCAGCCAGGGACTGCGAAATCAGCCCCAGCATTTT.

The V and J genes are TRBV27 and TRBJ1-6, with 7 positions matching TRBD1. The CDR3 has 15 residues. Germline V gene sequence: CDR1 MNHEY, CDR2 SMNVEV (reference sequence). J gave up 7 bases and V 3 bases, and 6 bases lay outside the gene matches. As DNA, the CDR3 is TGTGCCAGCAGTTTCGACGGGACAGAAAATTCACCCCTCCACTTT. Translating gives CASSFDGTENSPLHF.

The V call is TRBV30, the J call TRBJ2-1, with a possible D match to TRBD2 (5 bases). Looked up from germline, CDR1 is GTSNPN and CDR2 is SVGIG (reference sequence). Trimming took 8 bases from V and 9 from J, leaving 20 bases between them. This CDR3 contains 13 residues. CDR3 amino acids: CALERNSGLEQFF. CDR3 DNA sequence: TGTGCCCTGGAGAGAAACAGCGGCCTTGAGCAGTTCTTC.

The V and J genes are TRBV12-3 or TRBV12-4 and TRBJ2-2; D unclear. This CDR3 region has 12 residues. With 3 bases removed from V and 6 bases from J, the gap between germline ends came to 5 bases. The CDR3 DNA reads as TGTGCCAGCAGTTTTTCGGCCGGGGAGCTGTTTTTT. Translating it yields CASSFSAGELFF.

This clone appeared a few times. The V and J genes are TRBV7-9 and TRBJ1-2, with TRBD1 matching 8 bases. Germline values: CDR1 SEHNR, CDR2 FQNEAQ (reference sequence). The length of the CDR3 is 15 residues. Unmatched junction bases numbered 12, after V lost 4 bases and J lost 8 bases. The CDR3 protein is CASSSSRGQVIGYTF. The CDR3 bases are TGTGCCAGCAGCTCGTCCAGGGGACAGGTTATCGGCTACACCTTC.